The next 23 T cell receptor beta chains were all read from a single sample in a study of blood T cell repertoires in COVID-19. The method was immunoSEQ multiplex PCR; TCRdb's version includes in-frame clones alone and lacks a portion of them. The table lists a few hundred thousand clones, around 81% of them singletons. Sequencing input: PBMCs or T cells enriched from blood (not recorded which). The source of these receptors is a woman in her thirties or forties with acute COVID-19.

A few counts support this clone. The chain recombines TRBV20-1 with TRBJ2-7, with a weak D call TRBD2 (5 bases). V was trimmed by 4 bases and J by 8 bases, leaving 12 bases between them. Germline V gene data show CDR1 as DFQATT and CDR2 as SNEGSKA (reference sequence). The CDR3 length is 11 residues. The CDR3 nucleotides are TGCAGTGCTACCCTCGGGGAGCAGCAGTACTTC. As protein: CSATLGEQQYF.

As regards this clone: One junction end disagrees with the germline gene, perhaps due to a read error. CDR3: CASSVQGWNEQFF. The CDR3 DNA reads TGTGCTAGCAGCGTACAGGGTTGGAATGAGCAGTTCTTC. This chain connects TRBV7-7 to TRBJ2-1, with a possible D match to TRBD1 (6 bases). Germline CDR1 is SSHAT and CDR2 is FNYEAQ (reference sequence). The CDR3 totals 13 residues. The entire variable domain, with the rest obtained from reference TRBV7-7 and TRBJ2-1, is as follows: GAGVSQSPRYKVTKRGQDVTLRCDPISSHATLYWYQQALGQGPEFLTYFNYEAQPDKSGLPSDRFSAERPEGSISTLTIQRTEQRDSAMYRCASSVQGWNEQFFGPGTRLTVL.

J is TRBJ2-5 and V is TRBV6-4; 8 positions agree with TRBD1. The CDR3 covers 16 residues. Trimming removed 5 bases from V and 5 bases from J; junction bases left unmatched: 13. Germline lookup yields CDR1 MRHNA and CDR2 SNTAGT. This CDR3 is CASSPNRQGRRETQYF. The CDR3 DNA follows: TGTGCCAGCAGTCCCAACCGACAGGGGCGACGGGAGACCCAGTACTTC.

This clone was picked up one time. The V call is TRBV7-2, the J call TRBJ2-1, with TRBD2 matching over 8 bases. CDR3 length equals 16 residues. V lost 2 bases, J lost 2 bases, and 5 bases stayed unmatched. Germline assignment: CDR1 SGHTA and CDR2 FQGNSA. CDR3 sequence reads: CASSLSGSGTYNEQFF. The CDR3 DNA sequence: TGTGCCAGCAGCTTATCGGGTAGCGGGACCTACAATGAGCAGTTCTTC.

This clone was counted between two and nine times. The chain is built from TRBV19 and TRBJ1-2, with a possible D match to TRBD1 (6 bases). Trimming left V 5 bases short and J 3 bases short, with 13 bases between. The CDR3 spans 14 residues. Germline V CDR1 and CDR2: LNHDA, SQIVND (reference sequence). The CDR3 sequence: CASSPRDTDYGYTF. Written as DNA, the CDR3 is TGTGCCAGTAGTCCCCGGGACACAGACTATGGCTACACCTTC.

The V call is TRBV6-2 or TRBV6-3, the J call TRBJ2-7; 16 positions agree with TRBD2. CDR1 and CDR2 from the germline V gene are MNHEY and SVGEGT. The CDR3 sequence is 17 residues long. Trimming removed 4 bases from V and 2 bases from J; junction bases left unmatched: 5. CDR3 sequence (DNA): TGTGCCAGCAGTTTTTCGGGACTAGCGGGAGGGCCCTACGAGCAGTACTTC. Protein sequence: CASSFSGLAGGPYEQYF.

This clone has ten or more counts. The chain links TRBV27 to TRBJ2-7; 8 bases are a match to TRBD1. V lost 3 bases, J lost 6 bases, and 7 bases stayed unmatched. Germline CDR1 reads MNHEY; CDR2 reads SMNVEV (reference sequence). This CDR3 has 14 residues. CDR3 protein: CASSFRTGLGEQYF. In DNA form, the CDR3 reads TGTGCCAGCAGTTTTAGGACAGGGTTGGGCGAGCAGTACTTC.

This sequence joins TRBV28 and TRBJ1-2; perhaps TRBD1 as D (5 bases). Germline V CDR1 and CDR2: MDHEN, SYDVKM. Trimming took off 5 bases at V and 7 bases at J, with 20 bases between the two ends. The length of the CDR3 is 15 residues. Here the CDR3 DNA reads TGTGCCAGCAGTCCCAAATTTGTCCCCAGGGCTGGCTACACCTTC. Residues: CASSPKFVPRAGYTF.

This sequence joins TRBV27 and TRBJ2-5, with TRBD1 matching over 11 bases. CDR1 and CDR2 (germline): MNHEY, SMNVEV (reference sequence). This CDR3 contains 16 residues. V shed 5 bases, J shed 4 bases, and the junction held 9 bases outside the gene matches. The CDR3 DNA follows: TGTGCCAGCAGTAACTCGGACAGGGGGCGTCGAGAGACCCAGTACTTC. This sequence encodes CASSNSDRGRRETQYF.

The rearrangement links TRBV18 to TRBJ1-2; D possibly corresponds to TRBD1 (5 bases). Germline CDR1 KGHSH, CDR2 LQKENI. Trimming left V 3 bases short and J 4 bases short, with 15 bases between. The CDR3 has 15 amino acids. The CDR3 reads CASSPNTQASYGYTF. Here the CDR3 DNA reads TGTGCCAGCTCACCGAACACACAGGCGTCCTATGGCTACACCTTC. Full variable domain (missing parts from reference TRBV18 and TRBJ1-2): NAGVMQNPRHLVRRRGQEARLRCSPMKGHSHVYWYRQLPEEGLKFMVYLQKENIIDESGMPKERFSAEFPKEGPSILRIQQVVRGDSAAYFCASSPNTQASYGYTFGSGTRLTVV.

The chain employs TRBV3-1 (or the pseudogene TRBV3-2) and TRBJ1-5; D remains ambiguous. Germline V gene lookup returns CDR1 LGHDT and CDR2 YNNKEL (reference sequence). The CDR3 runs to 14 residues. V was clipped by 0 bases and J by 3 bases, with 6 bases between them. As DNA, the CDR3 is TGTGCCAGCAGCCAAGACAAAAACAATCAGCCCCAGCATTTT. Protein sequence: CASSQDKNNQPQHF.

This chain joins TRBV5-1 and TRBJ1-2; D is perhaps TRBD1 (5 bases). Germline values: CDR1 SGHRS, CDR2 YFSETQ. The CDR3 runs 12 residues. The V and J ends lost 2 bases and 8 bases respectively, with 10 bases between them. In DNA form, the CDR3 reads TGCGCCAGCAGCTTTGGGGACTTCGGCTACACCTTC. Amino acids: CASSFGDFGYTF.

The rearrangement joins TRBV5-1 to TRBJ2-7; a possible D gene is TRBD2 (6 bases). Deletions cut 5 bases from V and 3 bases from J, with 15 bases between. The germline gives CDR1 SGHRS, CDR2 YFSETQ. The length of the CDR3 is 14 residues. For the CDR3, the DNA is TGCGCCAGCAGATCGACTAGTGACGACTACGAGCAGTACTTC. Its protein product is CASRSTSDDYEQYF. The whole variable domain, remainder taken from reference TRBV5-1 and TRBJ2-7, is KAGVTQTPRYLIKTRGQQVTLSCSPISGHRSVSWYQQTPGQGLQFLFEYFSETQRNKGNFPGRFSGRQFSNSRSEMNVSTLELGDSALYLCASRSTSDDYEQYFGPGTRLTVT.

The rearrangement uses TRBV7-8 and TRBJ2-2; tentative D call: TRBD1 (6 bases). Germline CDR1 is SGHVS and CDR2 is FQNEAQ. The CDR3 extends over 15 amino acids. The V gene lost 4 bases and the J gene lost 6 bases, with 15 bases spanning the gap. The CDR3 here is CASSSTLQGSGELFF. For the CDR3, the DNA is TGTGCCAGCAGCTCGACCCTCCAGGGGTCCGGGGAGCTGTTTTTT.

In its sample, this clone was seen once. V and J are TRBV5-4 and TRBJ1-6; D uncertain. The germline V and J ends were trimmed by 6 bases and 7 bases, with 11 bases remaining between them. The CDR3 spans 13 residues. Germline CDR1 and CDR2: SGHNT and YYREEE (reference sequence). DNA of the CDR3: TGTGCCAGCACCGTGAGCCCCAATTCACCCCTCCACTTT. Its translation is CASTVSPNSPLHF.

The rearrangement joins TRBV5-6 to TRBJ2-7; perhaps TRBD1 as D (6 bases). The CDR3 loop spans 14 amino acids. CDR1 and CDR2 from the germline V gene are SGHDT and YYEEEE. Between the trimmed V and J ends, which lost 4 bases and 4 bases, there was a span of 15 bases. CDR3 loop: CASSRRQDRYEQYF. CDR3 nucleotides: TGTGCCAGCAGCCGTCGACAGGATCGGTACGAGCAGTACTTC.

This chain joins TRBV29-1 and TRBJ1-5; 10 bases are shared with TRBD1. There are 13 residues in the CDR3. J lost 7 bases, V lost 6 bases, and 6 bases had no gene match. CDR1 SQVTM and CDR2 ANQGSEA come from the germline V gene. The DNA for the CDR3 is TGCAGCGTGGGGGACAGGGGATTCCAGCCCCAGCATTTT. Its protein product is CSVGDRGFQPQHF.

V gene TRBV7-8 combines with J gene TRBJ2-5; a weak D match, TRBD2 (5 bases). Germline CDR1 reads SGHVS; CDR2 reads FQNEAQ. The ends were cut back, 5 bases at V and 2 bases at J, with 9 bases in the middle. The CDR3 has 13 residues. The CDR3 sequence is CASSPTGQETQYF. CDR3 DNA: TGTGCCAGCAGCCCAACGGGGCAAGAGACCCAGTACTTC.

In regard to this clone: A read error may account for a junction end that differs from germline. The J gene is TRBJ1-4, the V gene TRBV19; 7 bases align to TRBD1. Per the germline V gene, CDR1 is LNHDA and CDR2 is SQIVND (reference sequence). CDR3 length: 11 amino acids. CDR3 nucleotides: TGTGCCAGTAGTATAAAAGCGCAGGGGGTTTTT. Translating gives CASSIKAQGVF.

The CDR3, as DNA: TGTGCCAGTAGAAAGGGACACCTCTCTGGGGCCAACGTCCTGACTTTC. It codes for CASRKGHLSGANVLTF. The chain employs TRBV19 and TRBJ2-6; D possibly corresponds to TRBD1 (6 bases). Germline V gene sequence: CDR1 LNHDA, CDR2 SQIVND (reference sequence). The CDR3 covers 16 residues. Trimming cost V 6 bases and J 0 bases, with 12 bases left between them. The entire variable domain, with the rest obtained from reference TRBV19 and TRBJ2-6, is as follows: DGGITQSPKYLFRKEGQNVTLSCEQNLNHDAMYWYRQDPGQGLRLIYYSQIVNDFQKGDIAEGYSVSREKKESFPLTVTSAQKNPTAFYLCASRKGHLSGANVLTFGAGSRLTVL.

V and J are TRBV19 and TRBJ1-5, with 7 nucleotides matching TRBD1. The CDR3 extends over 13 amino acids. Per the germline V gene, CDR1 is LNHDA and CDR2 is SQIVND (reference sequence). V gave up 11 bases and J gave up 1 base; unmatched junction bases: 5. CDR3 DNA: TGTGCCGCCGACAGGGCAAGCAATCAGCCCCAGCATTTT. Translating it yields CAADRASNQPQHF. Full variable domain (outside the CDR3, taken from reference TRBV19 and TRBJ1-5): DGGITQSPKYLFRKEGQNVTLSCEQNLNHDAMYWYRQDPGQGLRLIYYSQIVNDFQKGDIAEGYSVSREKKESFPLTVTSAQKNPTAFYLCAADRASNQPQHFGDGTRLSIL.

The chain couples TRBV11-2 to TRBJ1-1, with TRBD1 identical over 7 bases. Trimming cost V 5 bases and J 5 bases; bases outside gene matches: 17. This CDR3 comprises 17 residues. Germline V gene data show CDR1 as SGHAT and CDR2 as FQNNGV. In DNA form, the CDR3 reads TGTGCCAGCAGCCGCGCCGCACAGGACCCAGGGGGGACTGAAGCTTTCTTT. It encodes CASSRAAQDPGGTEAFF.

The count of this clone is one. V gene TRBV10-3 combines with J gene TRBJ2-2; TRBD2 matches at 9 bases. The CDR3 runs to 15 residues. The junction had 7 bases not matched to a gene; V was cut back by 6 bases and J by 5 bases. CDR1 ENHRY and CDR2 SYGVKD come from the germline V gene. CDR3: CAIRGIAGETGELFF. CDR3 nucleotide sequence: TGTGCCATCAGGGGAATAGCGGGAGAAACCGGGGAGCTGTTTTTT.